Shown below are 8 T cell receptor beta chains from a single sample sequenced in a study of blood T cells in healthy people across ages. For the second PCR, which ran for 7 to 11 cycles, a sample-barcoded 5' primer and a J-beta primer mix were used. Via MiXCR, TCRdb re-called the 5' RACE reads, giving one row per CDR3 protein. Of fewer than 2,000,000 distinct CDR3 sequences in the sample, about two fifths were seen once. The sample consisted of blood. The receptors come from a human donor in good health.

The rearrangement links TRBV20-1 to TRBJ1-2; D perhaps matches TRBD1 (5 bases). CDR1 is DFQATT, CDR2 SNEGSKA, per germline (reference sequence). The V and J ends lost 3 bases and 6 bases respectively, with 11 bases between them. CDR3 size: 12 residues. CDR3 in DNA: TGCAGTGCTAGTCGGGGGAATGATGGCTACACCTTC. It codes for CSASRGNDGYTF.

This chain links TRBV5-5 with TRBJ1-2, with D perhaps TRBD1 (5 bases). Trimming left V 1 base short and J 8 bases short, with 18 bases between. CDR1 and CDR2 (germline): SGHKS, YYEKEE (reference sequence). The CDR3 sequence is 15 residues long. CDR3 nucleotide sequence: TGTGCCAGCAGCTTGACAACAGGCACTCCGGGGGGCTACACCTTC. As protein: CASSLTTGTPGGYTF.

In this sample, this clonotype turned up a few times. The CDR3 reads CASSPQVGRDGYTF. The DNA of the CDR3 is TGTGCCAGCAGCCCCCAGGTCGGAAGGGACGGCTACACCTTC. The V gene is TRBV7-2, the J gene TRBJ1-2; TRBD1 is a possible D gene (5 bases). The CDR3 contains 14 residues. The V end lost 5 bases, the J end lost 8 bases, and 18 bases lay between the germline ends. Germline loops: CDR1 SGHTA, CDR2 FQGNSA.

This clonotype was seen a few times. The chain carries TRBV12-3 or TRBV12-4 and TRBJ2-1; weak D call: TRBD1 (6 bases). V was pared by 6 bases and J by 3 bases, with 12 bases between. There are 14 residues in the CDR3. In DNA form, the CDR3 reads TGTGCCAGCAGGACGGGACACCTCTACAATGAGCAGTTCTTC. Its protein is CASRTGHLYNEQFF.

This sequence joins TRBV4-3 and TRBJ1-4, with D possibly matching TRBD1 (5 bases). The length of the CDR3 is 16 residues. Germline values: CDR1 LGHNA, CDR2 YSLEER. Trimming stripped 0 bases from V and 8 bases from J, with 16 bases between. In DNA, the CDR3 is TGCGCCAGCAGCCAAGATCCCCAGGGCGAGATGGAAAAACTGTTTTTT. Its translation: CASSQDPQGEMEKLFF.

The CDR3 coding sequence is TGTGCCAGCAGCCAAGGGCAGGGCGAGTACTTC. It yields the protein CASSQGQGEYF. The chain has TRBV3-1 and TRBJ2-7; tentatively, D is TRBD1 (5 bases). Trimming took off 1 base at V and 11 bases at J, with 9 bases between the two ends. The V gene's germline CDR1 is LGHDT and CDR2 YNNKEL (reference sequence). This CDR3 contains 11 residues.

The chain couples TRBV6-6 to TRBJ1-1; D remains ambiguous. CDR3 size: 14 residues. Germline V gene data show CDR1 as MNHNY and CDR2 as SVGAGI (reference sequence). V gave up 6 bases and J gave up 0 bases, with 11 bases separating them. CDR3 sequence reads: CASRNPTLNTEAFF. DNA of the CDR3: TGTGCCAGCAGAAACCCAACATTGAACACTGAAGCTTTCTTT.

This clonotype was observed a few times. This chain connects TRBV7-3 to TRBJ2-4; D is possibly TRBD1 (8 bases). Trimming removed 0 bases at V and 10 bases at J, with 28 bases between. The germline CDR1 and CDR2 sequences are SGHTA and FQGTGA. The CDR3 sequence is 19 residues long. CDR3 DNA sequence: TGTGCCAGCAGCTTAACCTCCTGGGTTAGCGTGAACAGGGGGGGAATTCAGTACTTC. As protein: CASSLTSWVSVNRGGIQYF.